Following are 3 T cell receptor beta chains from one sample sequenced in a study of cytomegalovirus exposure and HLA in healthy donors. PCR employed 60 Vbeta and 13 Jbeta primers. TCRdb's table, derived via immunoSEQ multiplex PCR, lists solely in-frame clones and lacks some. The data hold 95,000 to 150,000 clones, with approximately 10% observed a single time. Specimen: PBMCs. All receptors come from a woman aged 18-29 years in good health and CMV-seropositive.

The chain recombines TRBV27 with TRBJ1-2; no definite D call. This CDR3 is built from 13 residues. Germline assignment: CDR1 MNHEY and CDR2 SMNVEV (reference sequence). Deletions cut 2 bases from V and 0 bases from J, with 4 bases between. In nucleotides, the CDR3 is TGTGCCAGCAGTTTACGGTCTAACTATGGCTACACCTTC. Its protein product is CASSLRSNYGYTF.

This clone turned up a few times. V gene TRBV9 combines with J gene TRBJ1-4; TRBD1 is a possible D gene (5 bases). CDR1 is SGDLS, CDR2 YYNGEE, per germline. The CDR3 sequence is 17 residues long. The V gene lost 2 bases and the J gene lost 6 bases, with 20 bases spanning the gap. As DNA, the CDR3 is TGTGCCAGCAGCGTCAGACCGGACACCTCACAGGATGAAAAACTGTTTTTT. Its translation: CASSVRPDTSQDEKLFF.

The chain carries TRBV29-1 and TRBJ2-7; D is unresolved. The V end was cut by 7 bases, the J end by 3 bases, with 10 bases between. The CDR3 spans 11 residues. In germline, CDR1 is SQVTM, CDR2 ANQGSEA. This CDR3 is CSAKQSYEQYF. In DNA, the CDR3 is TGCAGCGCTAAACAGAGCTACGAGCAGTACTTC.